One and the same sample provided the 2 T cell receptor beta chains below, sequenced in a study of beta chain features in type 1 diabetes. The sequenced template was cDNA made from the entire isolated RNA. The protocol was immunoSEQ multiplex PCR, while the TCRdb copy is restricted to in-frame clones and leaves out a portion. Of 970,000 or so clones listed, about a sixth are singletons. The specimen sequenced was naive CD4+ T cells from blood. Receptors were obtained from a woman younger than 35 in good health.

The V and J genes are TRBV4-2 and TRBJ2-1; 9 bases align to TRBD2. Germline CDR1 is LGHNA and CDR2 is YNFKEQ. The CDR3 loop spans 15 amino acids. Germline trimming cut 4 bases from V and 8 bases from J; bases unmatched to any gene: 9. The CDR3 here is CASSRYGGRADEQFF. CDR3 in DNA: TGTGCCAGCAGCCGTTACGGCGGGAGGGCCGATGAGCAGTTCTTC.

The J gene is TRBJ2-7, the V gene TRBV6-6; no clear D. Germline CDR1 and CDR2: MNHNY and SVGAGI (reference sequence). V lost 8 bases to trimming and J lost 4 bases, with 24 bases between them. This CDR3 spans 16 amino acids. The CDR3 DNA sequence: TGTGCCAGCCATATCCAACCGCCCGCCGGACCTTACGAGCAGTACTTC. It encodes CASHIQPPAGPYEQYF.